The subject of this entry is one T cell receptor (beta chain). Its antigen remains unidentified. CFSE-labeled sorted T cells met regulatory or mature dendritic cells for approximately 5 days. FACS sorted CD4+ or CD8+ T cells into CD45RA+ naive and CD45RO+ memory. This record belongs to a study of regulatory dendritic cells for organ transplantation. General study findings and limits: Memory T cells were less diverse than naive, with memory CD8+ most oligoclonal.

V was clipped by 0 bases and J by 0 bases; unmatched bases: 6. This CDR3 region has 16 residues. Germline V gene sequence: CDR1 SGHRS, CDR2 YFSETQ. The method was immunoSEQ multiplex PCR; TCRdb's version includes in-frame clones alone and lacks a portion of them. Of 9,500 to 15,000 clones in the sample, 74% were seen once. Sample: naive CD4+ T cells from blood cultured with regulatory dendritic cells. Subset given: CD45RA+ naive T cells. The chain links TRBV5-1 to TRBJ2-7; 7 nucleotides align to TRBD1. This TCR came from a human donor in good health. In nucleotides, the CDR3 is TGCGCCAGCAGCTTGGGACAGGGTTGGGACTCCTACGAGCAGTACTTC. Protein: CASSLGQGWDSYEQYF.